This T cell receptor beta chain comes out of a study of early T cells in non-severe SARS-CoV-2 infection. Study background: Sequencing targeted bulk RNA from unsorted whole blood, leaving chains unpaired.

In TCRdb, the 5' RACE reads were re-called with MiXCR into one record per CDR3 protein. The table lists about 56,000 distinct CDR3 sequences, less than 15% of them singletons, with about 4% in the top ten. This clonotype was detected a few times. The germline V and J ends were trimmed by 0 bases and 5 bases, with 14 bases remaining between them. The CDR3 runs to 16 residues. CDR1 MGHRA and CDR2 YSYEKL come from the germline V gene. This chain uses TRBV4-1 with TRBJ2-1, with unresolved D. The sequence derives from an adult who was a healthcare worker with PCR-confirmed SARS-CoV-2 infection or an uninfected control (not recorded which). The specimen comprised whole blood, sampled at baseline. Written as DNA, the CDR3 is TGCGCCAGCAGCCAAGATCTGCGGAAACTGGACAATGAGCAGTTCTTC. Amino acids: CASSQDLRKLDNEQFF.